This TCR beta chain appears in the sequencing data of a study of response to subunit inactivated influenza vaccine. Study results and limitations: Each seasonal influenza vaccination recruits few new T cells, the authors suggested.

TCRdb reanalysed the RT-PCR reads using MiXCR and keeps one entry per CDR3 protein. The sample contains about 190,000 distinct CDR3 sequences, under 15% of which appear only once. Worth noting for this clonotype: Its antigen is currently unknown.

The TCR was taken from a man aged 45-65 years who received an inactivated influenza vaccine. The sequencing used CD8+ T cells sorted from PBMCs, collected 5 days after vaccination.

Here the CDR3 reads CASSLGAGLNQPQHF. The CDR3 nucleotides read TGCGCCAGCAGCTTGGGTGCAGGCCTTAATCAGCCCCAGCATTTT. The chain couples TRBV5-1 to TRBJ1-5; unclear D gene. Per the germline V gene, CDR1 is SGHRS and CDR2 is YFSETQ. V lost 0 bases and J 4 bases, leaving 11 bases between the germline ends. The CDR3 loop spans 15 amino acids.